This TCR beta chain was identified during a study of identical twins. The cDNA had a unique molecular identifier and a template-switch universal primer site. TCRdb passed the 5' RACE reads through MiXCR, listing each CDR3 protein once. The data show 250,000 or so distinct CDR3 sequences, with roughly 13% seen just once and more than 3.5% held by the top ten. Regarding this clonotype: The antigen is undetermined.

The CDR3 totals 13 residues. V shed 1 base and J shed 8 bases, with 12 bases lying between them. Germline-derived CDR1 and CDR2 are GTSNPN and SVGIG (reference sequence). Study-level results: There is a chance that invariant MAIT and iNKT cells partially muddied zero-insertion analyses. Compared with unrelated sharing, twin-shared out-of-frame alpha sequences had more low-probability sequences.

These data are also associated with another study on yellow fever vaccine responses in identical twins.

Sequencing used memory (CD45RO+) T cells sorted from blood. The chain links TRBV30 to TRBJ2-4; D possibly corresponds to TRBD2 (5 bases). The clonotype originates from a young woman in good health. The chain's CDR3 is CAWSARGRDIQYF. CDR3 nucleotides: TGTGCCTGGAGTGCACGGGGTAGGGACATTCAGTACTTC. Complete variable domain (other parts from reference TRBV30 and TRBJ2-4): SQTIHQWPATLVQPVGSPLSLECTVEGTSNPNLYWYRQAAGRGLQLLFYSVGIGQISSEVPQNLSASRPQDRQFILSSKKLLLSDSGFYLCAWSARGRDIQYFGAGTRLSVL.